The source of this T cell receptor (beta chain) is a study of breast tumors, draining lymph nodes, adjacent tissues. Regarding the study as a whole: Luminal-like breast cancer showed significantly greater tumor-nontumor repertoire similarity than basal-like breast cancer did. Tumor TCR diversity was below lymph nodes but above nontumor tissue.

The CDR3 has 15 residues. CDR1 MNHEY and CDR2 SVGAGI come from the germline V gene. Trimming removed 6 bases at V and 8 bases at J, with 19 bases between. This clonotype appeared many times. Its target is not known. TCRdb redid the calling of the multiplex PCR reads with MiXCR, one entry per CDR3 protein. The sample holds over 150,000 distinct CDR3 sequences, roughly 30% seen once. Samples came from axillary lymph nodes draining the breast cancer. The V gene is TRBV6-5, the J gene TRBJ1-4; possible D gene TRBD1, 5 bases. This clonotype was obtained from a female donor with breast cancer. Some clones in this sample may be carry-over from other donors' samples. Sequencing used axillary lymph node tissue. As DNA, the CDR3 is TGTGCCAGCAGCCGAGCCGGGGCTCTGGGGGAAAAACTGTTTTTT. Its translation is CASSRAGALGEKLFF.